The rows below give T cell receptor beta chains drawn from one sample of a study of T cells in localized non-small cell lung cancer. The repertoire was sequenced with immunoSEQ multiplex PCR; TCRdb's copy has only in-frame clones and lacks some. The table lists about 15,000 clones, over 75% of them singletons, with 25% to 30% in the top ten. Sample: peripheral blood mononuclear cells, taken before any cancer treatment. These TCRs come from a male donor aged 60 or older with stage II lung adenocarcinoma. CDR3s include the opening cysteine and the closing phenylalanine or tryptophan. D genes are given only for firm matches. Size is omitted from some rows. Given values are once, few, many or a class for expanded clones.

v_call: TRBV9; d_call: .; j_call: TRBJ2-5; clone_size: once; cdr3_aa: CASTPGGVFEETQYF; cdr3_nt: TGTGCCAGCACCCCCGGGGGTGTTTTTGAGGAGACCCAGTACTTC
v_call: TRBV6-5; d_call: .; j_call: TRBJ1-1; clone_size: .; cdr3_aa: CASSYSAGTPQSEAFF; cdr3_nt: TGTGCCAGCAGTTACTCGGCCGGGACGCCGCAATCTGAAGCTTTCTTT
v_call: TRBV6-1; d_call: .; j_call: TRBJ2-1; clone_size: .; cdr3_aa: CASSGSQGFRGTNEQFF; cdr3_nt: TGTGCCAGCAGTGGCTCACAGGGCTTCAGGGGAACCAATGAGCAGTTCTTC
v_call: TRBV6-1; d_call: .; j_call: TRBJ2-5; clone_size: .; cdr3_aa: CASSDGFVETQYF; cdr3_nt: TGTGCCAGCAGTGACGGTTTCGTGGAGACCCAGTACTTC
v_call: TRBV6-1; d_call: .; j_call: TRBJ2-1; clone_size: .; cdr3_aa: CASSNKRLNNEQFF; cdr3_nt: TGTGCCAGCAGTAACAAACGACTGAACAATGAGCAGTTCTTC
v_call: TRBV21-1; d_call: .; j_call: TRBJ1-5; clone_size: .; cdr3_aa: CASSKGPRGAGKVSNQPQHF; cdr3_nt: TGTGCCAGCAGCAAAGGCCCCCGGGGGGCAGGGAAAGTGAGCAATCAGCCCCAGCATTTT
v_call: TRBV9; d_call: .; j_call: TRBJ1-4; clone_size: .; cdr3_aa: CASSSGTSFNEKLFF; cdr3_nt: TGTGCCAGCAGCTCCGGGACGTCCTTTAATGAAAAACTGTTTTTT
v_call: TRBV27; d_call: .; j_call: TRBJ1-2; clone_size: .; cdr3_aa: CASSLGGAYGYTF; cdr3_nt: TGTGCCAGCAGTTTGGGTGGAGCTTATGGCTACACCTTC
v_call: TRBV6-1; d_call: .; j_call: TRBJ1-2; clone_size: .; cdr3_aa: CASRGTGLDTF; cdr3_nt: TGTGCCAGCAGGGGGACGGGGCTCGACACCTTC
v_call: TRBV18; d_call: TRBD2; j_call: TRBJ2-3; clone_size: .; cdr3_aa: CASSGTSTGTDTQYF; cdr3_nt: TGTGCCAGCTCCGGGACTAGCACAGGCACAGATACGCAGTATTTT
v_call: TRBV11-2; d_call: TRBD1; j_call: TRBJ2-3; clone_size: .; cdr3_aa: CASSLDRGTDTQYF; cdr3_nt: TGTGCCAGCAGCTTAGACAGGGGGACAGATACGCAGTATTTT
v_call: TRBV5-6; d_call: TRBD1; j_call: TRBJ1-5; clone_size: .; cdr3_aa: CASSLRDRVNQPQHF; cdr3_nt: TGTGCCAGCAGCCTGCGGGACAGGGTCAATCAGCCCCAGCATTTT
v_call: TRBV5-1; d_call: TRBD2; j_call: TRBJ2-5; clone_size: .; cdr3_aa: CASSAGLAGVRRPETQYF; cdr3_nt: TGCGCCAGCAGCGCGGGACTAGCGGGAGTTCGGAGGCCGGAGACCCAGTACTTC
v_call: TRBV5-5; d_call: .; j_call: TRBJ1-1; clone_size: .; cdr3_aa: CASSFEGFGTEAFF; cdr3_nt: TGTGCCAGCAGCTTCGAGGGGTTTGGCACTGAAGCTTTCTTT
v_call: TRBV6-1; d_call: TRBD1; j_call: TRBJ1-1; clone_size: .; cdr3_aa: CASSEEQGGTEAFF; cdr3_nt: TGTGCCAGCAGTGAAGAGCAGGGGGGAACTGAAGCTTTCTTT
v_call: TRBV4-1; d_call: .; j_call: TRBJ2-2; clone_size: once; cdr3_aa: CASRYPNTGELFF; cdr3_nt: TGCGCCAGCAGGTATCCGAACACCGGGGAGCTGTTTTTT
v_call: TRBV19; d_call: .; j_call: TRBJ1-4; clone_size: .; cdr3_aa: CASSIEGRATNEKLFF; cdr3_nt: TGTGCCAGTAGTATCGAAGGTCGGGCAACTAATGAAAAACTGTTTTTT
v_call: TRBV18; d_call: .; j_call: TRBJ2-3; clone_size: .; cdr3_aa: CASSPTDTQYF; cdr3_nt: TGTGCCAGCTCACCCACAGATACGCAGTATTTT
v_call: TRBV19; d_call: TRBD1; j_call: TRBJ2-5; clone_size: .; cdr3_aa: CASSIRGQGAGETQYF; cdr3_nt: TGTGCCAGTAGTATCCGAGGACAGGGGGCAGGGGAGACCCAGTACTTC
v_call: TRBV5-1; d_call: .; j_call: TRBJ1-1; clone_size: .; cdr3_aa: CASSLETVNTEAFF; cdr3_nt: TGCGCCAGCAGCTTGGAAACAGTGAACACTGAAGCTTTCTTT
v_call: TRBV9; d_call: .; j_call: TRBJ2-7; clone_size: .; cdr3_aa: CASSPGTVAYEQYF; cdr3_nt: TGTGCCAGCAGCCCCGGGACTGTTGCCTACGAGCAGTACTTC
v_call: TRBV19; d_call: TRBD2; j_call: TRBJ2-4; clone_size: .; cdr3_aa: CASSLSLAGENIQYF; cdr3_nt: TGTGCCAGTAGTCTTTCACTAGCGGGAGAAAACATTCAGTACTTC
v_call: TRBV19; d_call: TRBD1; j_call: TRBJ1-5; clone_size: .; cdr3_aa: CASSRWDRGMNQPQHF; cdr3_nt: TGTGCCAGTAGTCGCTGGGACAGGGGGATGAATCAGCCCCAGCATTTT
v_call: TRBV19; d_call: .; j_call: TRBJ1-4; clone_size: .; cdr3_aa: CASSIGILRATNEKLFF; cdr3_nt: TGTGCCAGTAGTATAGGTATTCTACGGGCAACTAATGAAAAACTGTTTTTT
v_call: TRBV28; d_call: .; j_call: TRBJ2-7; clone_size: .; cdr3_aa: CASSSFPGSYEQYF; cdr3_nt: TGTGCCAGCAGTTCCTTCCCCGGGTCCTACGAGCAGTACTTC
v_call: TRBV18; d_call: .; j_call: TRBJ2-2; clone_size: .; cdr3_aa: CASSPPGGRTGELFF; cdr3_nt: TGTGCCAGCTCACCACCTGGGGGCAGGACCGGGGAGCTGTTTTTT
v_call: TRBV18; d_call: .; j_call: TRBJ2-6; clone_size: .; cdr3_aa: CASSGSPGQSSGANVLTF; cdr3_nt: TGTGCCAGCTCAGGCTCACCCGGACAGAGCTCTGGGGCCAACGTCCTGACTTTC
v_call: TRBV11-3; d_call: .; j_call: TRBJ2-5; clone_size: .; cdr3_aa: CASSWVGGRTIQETQYF; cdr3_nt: TGTGCCAGCAGCTGGGTCGGGGGACGAACAATACAAGAGACCCAGTACTTC
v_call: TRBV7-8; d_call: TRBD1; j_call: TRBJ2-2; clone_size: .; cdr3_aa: CASSLNPTGASGELFF; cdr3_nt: TGTGCCAGCAGCTTAAACCCAACAGGGGCGAGCGGGGAGCTGTTTTTT
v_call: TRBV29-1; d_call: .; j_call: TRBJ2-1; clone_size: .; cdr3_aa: CSVDGLTNEQFF; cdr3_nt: TGCAGCGTTGATGGGCTCACCAATGAGCAGTTCTTC
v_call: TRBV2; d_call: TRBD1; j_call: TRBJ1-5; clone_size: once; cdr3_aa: CASRGDRDNQPQHF; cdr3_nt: TGTGCCAGCAGAGGGGACAGGGACAATCAGCCCCAGCATTTT
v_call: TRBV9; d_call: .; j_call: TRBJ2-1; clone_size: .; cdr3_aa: CASSPRDSLNAEQFF; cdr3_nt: TGTGCCAGCAGCCCTCGGGACTCCCTCAATGCTGAGCAGTTCTTC
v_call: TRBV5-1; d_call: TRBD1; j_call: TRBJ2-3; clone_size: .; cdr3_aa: CASSPPTGTRTDTQYF; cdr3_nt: TGCGCCAGCAGCCCCCCGACAGGGACCCGCACAGATACGCAGTATTTT
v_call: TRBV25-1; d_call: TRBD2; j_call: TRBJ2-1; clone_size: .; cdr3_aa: CASSESSGTTRGNEQFF; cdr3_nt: TGTGCCAGCAGTGAATCTAGCGGGACAACCCGGGGAAATGAGCAGTTCTTC
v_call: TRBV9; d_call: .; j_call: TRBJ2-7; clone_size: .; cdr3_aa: CASSVGTIGYEQYF; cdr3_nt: TGTGCCAGCAGCGTAGGGACGATCGGCTACGAGCAGTACTTC
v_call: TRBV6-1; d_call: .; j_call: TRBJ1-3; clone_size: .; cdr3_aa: CASRTFGNTIYF; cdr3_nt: TGTGCCAGCAGAACATTTGGAAACACCATATATTTT
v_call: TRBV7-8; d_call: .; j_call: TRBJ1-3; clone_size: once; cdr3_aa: CASTPADRVLGNTIYF; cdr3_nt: TGTGCCAGCACTCCCGCGGACAGAGTCCTTGGAAACACCATATATTTT
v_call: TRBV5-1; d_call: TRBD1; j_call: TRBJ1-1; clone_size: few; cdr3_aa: CASSPQTGTNTEAFF; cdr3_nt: TGCGCCAGCAGCCCCCAGACAGGGACCAACACTGAAGCTTTCTTT
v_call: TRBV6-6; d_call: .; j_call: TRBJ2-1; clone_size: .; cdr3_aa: CASSVPNNEQFF; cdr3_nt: TGTGCCAGCAGTGTCCCAAACAATGAGCAGTTCTTC
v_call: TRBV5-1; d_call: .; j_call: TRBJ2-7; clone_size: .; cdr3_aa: CASSLTVSDEQYF; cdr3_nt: TGCGCCAGCAGCTTGACCGTCTCCGACGAGCAGTACTTC
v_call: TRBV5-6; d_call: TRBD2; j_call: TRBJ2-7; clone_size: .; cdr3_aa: CASSFSTSGPYEQYF; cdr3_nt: TGTGCCAGCAGCTTTTCGACTAGCGGGCCCTACGAGCAGTACTTC
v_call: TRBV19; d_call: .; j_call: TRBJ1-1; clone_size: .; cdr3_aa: CASSTLVRVNTEAFF; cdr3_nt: TGTGCCAGTAGTACCCTAGTACGGGTGAACACTGAAGCTTTCTTT
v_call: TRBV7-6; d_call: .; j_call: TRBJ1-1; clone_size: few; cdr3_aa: CASRVGISDTEAFF; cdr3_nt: TGTGCCAGCAGGGTAGGGATCTCGGACACTGAAGCTTTCTTT
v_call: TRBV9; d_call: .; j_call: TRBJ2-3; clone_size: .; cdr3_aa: CASSVGGVSADTQYF; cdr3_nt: TGTGCCAGCAGCGTAGGGGGGGTGAGTGCAGATACGCAGTATTTT
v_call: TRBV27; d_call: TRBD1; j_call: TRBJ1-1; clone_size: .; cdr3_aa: CASRGQQNTEAFF; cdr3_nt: TGTGCCAGCAGGGGACAGCAGAACACTGAAGCTTTCTTT